The entry below describes one TCR beta chain. TCRdb's copy holds only in-frame clones and misses some; the assay was immunoSEQ multiplex PCR. The table shows 450,000 to 500,000 clones, with about 84% occurring only once. The data stem from a study of shared clonotypes between healthy human individuals. CDR3 length equals 15 residues. The V gene's germline CDR1 is SGHVS and CDR2 FQNEAQ. The J segment lost 1 base and the V segment lost 2 bases, leaving 2 bases of the junction unmatched. This clonotype was obtained from a woman in her forties in good health. Some clones in this sample may be carry-over from other donors' samples. This chain connects TRBV7-8 to TRBJ2-7; 10 positions agree with TRBD2. What was sequenced was PBMCs. As DNA, the CDR3 is TGTGCCAGCAGCTTACTAGCGGGAGTTTCCTACGAGCAGTACTTC. It codes for CASSLLAGVSYEQYF.